Each of the 12 T cell receptor beta chains below was sequenced from the same sample in a study of control samples from healthy donors and cancer patients. Produced via immunoSEQ multiplex PCR; TCRdb's table is partial and in-frame only. Of 150,000 to 200,000 clones listed, about 92% are singletons. Sequenced material: blood. The receptors come from a man aged 30-40 years in good health.

The chain couples TRBV27 to TRBJ1-5, with 10 positions matching TRBD1. Per the germline V gene, CDR1 is MNHEY and CDR2 is SMNVEV (reference sequence). The CDR3 runs to 14 residues. The junction had 2 bases not matched to a gene; V was cut back by 4 bases and J by 5 bases. The CDR3 DNA reads as TGTGCCAGCAGTTCGACAGGGGGCGATCAGCCCCAGCATTTT. Its protein is CASSSTGGDQPQHF.

The V call is TRBV9, the J call TRBJ1-4, with D maybe TRBD1 (6 bases). This CDR3 region has 14 residues. Germline CDR1 SGDLS, CDR2 YYNGEE. The V gene lost 0 bases and the J gene lost 5 bases, with 8 bases spanning the gap. The CDR3 loop reads CASSVDQGNEKLFF. CDR3 sequence (DNA): TGTGCCAGCAGCGTAGACCAGGGGAATGAAAAACTGTTTTTT.

The J gene is TRBJ1-1, the V gene TRBV14; D not resolved. Germline values: CDR1 SGHDN, CDR2 FVKESK. The CDR3 consists of 14 residues. Trimming pared 2 bases from V and 9 bases from J, leaving 16 bases between. Here the CDR3 reads CASSQSPFRPQAFF. CDR3 bases: TGTGCCAGCAGCCAATCGCCTTTCCGGCCCCAAGCTTTCTTT.

This chain connects TRBV5-1 to TRBJ2-3; TRBD2 aligns across 11 bases. The CDR3 covers 16 residues. CDR1 is SGHRS, CDR2 YFSETQ, per germline. The trim removed 4 bases at V and 1 base at J, leaving 5 bases unmatched. CDR3 nucleotide sequence: TGCGCCAGCAGCCTTGGACTAGCGGGCCGCACAGATACGCAGTATTTT. Protein product: CASSLGLAGRTDTQYF.

The chain combines TRBV7-8 with TRBJ2-7, with 9 bases identical to TRBD2. CDR3 size: 14 residues. The junction had 14 bases not matched to a gene; V was cut back by 5 bases and J by 12 bases. The V gene's germline CDR1 is SGHVS and CDR2 FQNEAQ. CDR3 sequence reads: CASSQVAGTSKRYF. The CDR3 coding sequence is TGTGCCAGCAGCCAAGTAGCGGGGACTAGCAAGCGGTACTTC.

This sequence joins TRBV4-1 and TRBJ1-5; TRBD1 agrees at 7 bases. In germline, CDR1 is MGHRA, CDR2 YSYEKL. The CDR3 has 14 amino acids. V gave up 5 bases and J gave up 3 bases; unmatched junction bases: 4. The CDR3 region has the DNA TGCGCCAGCAGCATCGACAGGGTCAATCAGCCCCAGCATTTT. Amino acids: CASSIDRVNQPQHF.

The chain carries TRBV2 and TRBJ1-2; no definite D call. Trimming took 4 bases from V and 2 from J, leaving 8 bases between them. Germline V gene data show CDR1 as SNHLY and CDR2 as FYNNEI. This CDR3 comprises 13 residues. The CDR3 sequence is CASSARQNYGYTF. DNA of the CDR3: TGTGCCAGCAGTGCGAGGCAGAACTATGGCTACACCTTC.

The chain couples TRBV19 to TRBJ1-1; D possibly corresponds to TRBD1 (5 bases). Trimming cost V 9 bases and J 7 bases, with 18 bases left between them. Germline CDR1 reads LNHDA; CDR2 reads SQIVND (reference sequence). The CDR3 is 13 amino acids. The CDR3 coding sequence is TGTGCCAGCCGAGTGGCGTTGAGGGGTGAAGCTTTCTTT. Protein product: CASRVALRGEAFF.

This clone was recorded only once. This sequence joins TRBV10-1 and TRBJ1-1, with a possible D match to TRBD1 (6 bases). Trimming removed 2 bases at V and 3 bases at J, with 13 bases between. Germline V gives CDR1 WNHNN, CDR2 SYGVQD (reference sequence). The CDR3 is 15 amino acids. The CDR3 coding sequence is TGCGCCAGCAGTGAGGACAGGCGGTGGGACACTGAAGCTTTCTTT. Protein: CASSEDRRWDTEAFF.

The J gene is TRBJ2-1, the V gene TRBV9; D possibly corresponds to TRBD1 (5 bases). The CDR3 loop spans 15 amino acids. Trimming removed 4 bases at V and 5 bases at J, with 16 bases between. Germline-derived CDR1 and CDR2 are SGDLS and YYNGEE. The CDR3 spells CASSPTGRIDNEQFF. DNA for the CDR3: TGTGCCAGCAGCCCTACAGGAAGAATAGACAATGAGCAGTTCTTC.

This clone was recorded only once. The chain combines TRBV6-6 with TRBJ2-1; TRBD2 might be the D (6 bases). Germline loops: CDR1 MNHNY, CDR2 SVGAGI (reference sequence). This CDR3 is 14 amino acids long. V lost 6 bases and J lost 4, with 13 bases in between. DNA for the CDR3: TGTGCCAGCAGCAACGGACTACTTTACAATGAGCAGTTCTTC. Protein product: CASSNGLLYNEQFF.

This rearrangement joins TRBV5-1 to TRBJ2-3, with D unclear. The CDR3 runs to 14 residues. CDR1 is SGHRS, CDR2 YFSETQ, per germline. V was shortened by 2 bases and J by 2 bases, with 9 bases between the two germline ends. This CDR3 is CASSFDPFTDTQYF. The CDR3 DNA sequence: TGCGCCAGCAGCTTCGATCCTTTCACAGATACGCAGTATTTT.